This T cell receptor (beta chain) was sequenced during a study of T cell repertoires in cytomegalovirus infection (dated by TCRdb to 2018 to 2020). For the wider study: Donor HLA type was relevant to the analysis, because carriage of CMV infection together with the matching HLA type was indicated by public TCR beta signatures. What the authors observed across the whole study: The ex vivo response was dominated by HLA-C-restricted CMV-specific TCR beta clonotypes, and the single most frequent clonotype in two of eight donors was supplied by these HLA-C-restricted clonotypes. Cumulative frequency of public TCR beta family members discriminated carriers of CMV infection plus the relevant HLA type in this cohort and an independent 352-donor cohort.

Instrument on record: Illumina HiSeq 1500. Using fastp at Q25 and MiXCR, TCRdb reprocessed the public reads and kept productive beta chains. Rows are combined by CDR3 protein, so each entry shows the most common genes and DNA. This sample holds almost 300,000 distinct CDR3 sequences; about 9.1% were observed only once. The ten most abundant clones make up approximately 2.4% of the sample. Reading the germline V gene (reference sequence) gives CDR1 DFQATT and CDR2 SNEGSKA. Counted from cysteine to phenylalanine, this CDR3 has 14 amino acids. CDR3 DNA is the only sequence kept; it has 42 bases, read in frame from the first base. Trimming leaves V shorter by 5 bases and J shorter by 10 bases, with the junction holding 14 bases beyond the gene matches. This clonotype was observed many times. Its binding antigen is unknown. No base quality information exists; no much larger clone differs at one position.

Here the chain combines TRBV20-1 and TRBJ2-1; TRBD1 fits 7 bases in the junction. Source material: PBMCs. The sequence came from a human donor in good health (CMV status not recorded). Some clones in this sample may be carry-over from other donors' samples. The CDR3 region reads CSASPATDREEQFF. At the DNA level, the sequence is TGCAGTGCTTCCCCTGCGACAGACAGGGAAGAGCAGTTCTTC.